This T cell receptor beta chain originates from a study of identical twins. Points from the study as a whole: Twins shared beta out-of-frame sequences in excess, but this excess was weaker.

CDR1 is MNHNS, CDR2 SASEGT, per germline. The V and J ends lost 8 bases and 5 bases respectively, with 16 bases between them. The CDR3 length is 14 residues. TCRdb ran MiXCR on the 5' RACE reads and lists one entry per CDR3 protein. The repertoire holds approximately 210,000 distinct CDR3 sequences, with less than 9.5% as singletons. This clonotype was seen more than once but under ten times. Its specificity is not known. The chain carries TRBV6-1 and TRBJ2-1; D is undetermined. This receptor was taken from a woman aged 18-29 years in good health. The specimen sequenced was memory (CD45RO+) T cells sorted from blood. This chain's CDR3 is CASGPNGPNNEQFF. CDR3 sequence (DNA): TGTGCCAGCGGTCCCAACGGGCCGAACAATGAGCAGTTCTTC.